Listed below are T cell receptor delta chains from one sample, sequenced in a study of Vδ1+ human thymocytes. TCRdb reanalysed the multiplex PCR reads with CATT. The sample includes around 56,000 delta-chain clones, about 16% of them seen just once. Source material: Vdelta1+ gamma-delta thymocytes from the thymus. The receptors come from a girl under three years old who had congenital heart surgery. The CDR3 runs from the conserved cysteine through the conserved F or W. Fields, in order: J gene, clone size, V gene, D gene, CDR3 DNA, CDR3 protein. D genes are given only for firm matches. Not all rows give a size; the values are once, few, many and, for expanded clones, a class.

j_call: TRDJ1
clone_size: -
v_call: TRDV1
d_call: TRDD3
cdr3_nt: TGTGCTCTTGGGGAGCACTCTTCCCCTCGGGGGATACGAGGTTCACTCATCTTT
cdr3_aa: CALGEHSSPRGIRGSLIF

j_call: TRDJ1
clone_size: few
v_call: TRDV1
d_call: -
cdr3_nt: TGTGCTCTTGGGGAAAAACTCCTAGGGGTGGTACCCGATAAACTCATCTTT
cdr3_aa: CALGEKLLGVVPDKLIF

j_call: TRDJ1
clone_size: -
v_call: TRDV1
d_call: -
cdr3_nt: TGTGCTCTTGGGGAACAGTACTTCCCCCCCAATATACAGCCTCCCGGTAAACTCATCTTT
cdr3_aa: CALGEQYFPPNIQPPGKLIF

j_call: TRDJ1
clone_size: -
v_call: TRDV1
d_call: -
cdr3_nt: TGTGCTCTTGGGGAACTCGGTTCCACTGAATTTGCCGATAAACTCATCTTT
cdr3_aa: CALGELGSTEFADKLIF

j_call: TRDJ1
clone_size: many
v_call: TRAV29/DV5
d_call: -
cdr3_nt: TGTGCAGCAAGCGCACGGGGATGTACCGATAAACTCATCTTT
cdr3_aa: CAASARGCTDKLIF

j_call: TRDJ1
clone_size: few
v_call: TRDV1
d_call: TRDD3
cdr3_nt: TGTGCTCTCGGGGAACTCACCCCGACTGGGGGATACGCCGATAAACTCATCTTT
cdr3_aa: CALGELTPTGGYADKLIF

j_call: TRDJ1
clone_size: few
v_call: TRDV1
d_call: TRDD3
cdr3_nt: TGTGCTCTTGGGGAACCTTTCCCTTCCCCAAGTGGGGGATACGCTCGGTTTCGTGCCGATAAACTCATCTTT
cdr3_aa: CALGEPFPSPSGGYARFRADKLIF

j_call: TRDJ1
clone_size: -
v_call: TRDV1
d_call: -
cdr3_nt: TGTGCTCTTGGGGAACTTCCTACGTCAGGGCTCCTAGACACCGATAAACTCATCTTT
cdr3_aa: CALGELPTSGLLDTDKLIF

j_call: TRDJ1
clone_size: -
v_call: TRDV1
d_call: TRDD3
cdr3_nt: TGTGCTCTTGGGGAAACCCTCCCCCGTACTTTGGTGGGGGAGGGTGTTGGCGATAAACTCATCTTT
cdr3_aa: CALGETLPRTLVGEGVGDKLIF

j_call: TRDJ1
clone_size: -
v_call: TRDV2
d_call: TRDD3
cdr3_nt: TGTGCCTGTGAATTGGGGCTGGGGGGATACGATAAACTCATCTTT
cdr3_aa: CACELGLGGYDKLIF

j_call: TRDJ1
clone_size: few
v_call: TRDV1
d_call: TRDD3
cdr3_nt: TGTGCTCTTGGGGATTCGCCCGACACTCTGGGGGATACCACAGGGGCCGATAAACTCATCTTT
cdr3_aa: CALGDSPDTLGDTTGADKLIF

j_call: TRDJ1
clone_size: few
v_call: TRDV1
d_call: -
cdr3_nt: TGTGCTCCCGAAACTTCCCGCCGGGCCCGGGAAGCGGGTAAACTCATCTTT
cdr3_aa: CAPETSRRAREAGKLIF

j_call: TRDJ1
clone_size: few
v_call: TRDV1
d_call: -
cdr3_nt: TGTGCTCTTGGGGAATTTCGTCCTTCCTATTGGGGATACGGCACCGATAAACTCATCTTT
cdr3_aa: CALGEFRPSYWGYGTDKLIF

j_call: TRDJ1
clone_size: -
v_call: TRDV1
d_call: -
cdr3_nt: TGTGCTCTTGGGGAAGGGCAGTGGGTCCTACGTAGACTAGGAGGTCACACCGATAAACTCATCTTT
cdr3_aa: CALGEGQWVLRRLGGHTDKLIF

j_call: TRDJ1
clone_size: -
v_call: TRDV1
d_call: -
cdr3_nt: TGTGCTCTTGGGGAACTTCTTGTCCCCCCATGGGAGGGGACGTACACCGATAAACTCATCTTT
cdr3_aa: CALGELLVPPWEGTYTDKLIF

j_call: TRDJ1
clone_size: many
v_call: TRDV3
d_call: -
cdr3_nt: TGTGCCTTCCTACCTTGGACCGATAAACTCATCTTT
cdr3_aa: CAFLPWTDKLIF

j_call: TRDJ1
clone_size: few
v_call: TRDV1
d_call: -
cdr3_nt: TGTGCTCTTGGGGACCCATCTTGGGTCACCGATAAACTCATCTTT
cdr3_aa: CALGDPSWVTDKLIF

j_call: TRDJ1
clone_size: -
v_call: TRDV1
d_call: TRDD3
cdr3_nt: TGTGCTCTTGGGGGGGATATTACTGGGGGCACCACCGATAAACTCATCTTT
cdr3_aa: CALGGDITGGTTDKLIF

j_call: TRDJ1
clone_size: -
v_call: TRDV2
d_call: -
cdr3_nt: TGTGCCTGTGACGAACTACTGGGATGCCCCAACGCCGATAAACTCATCTTT
cdr3_aa: CACDELLGCPNADKLIF

j_call: TRDJ1
clone_size: -
v_call: TRDV1
d_call: -
cdr3_nt: TGTGCTCTTGGGGAACAAGGGTCCAAGACGGTAGCAAGACTCATCTTT
cdr3_aa: CALGEQGSKTVARLIF

j_call: TRDJ1
clone_size: few
v_call: TRDV2
d_call: -
cdr3_nt: TGTGCCTGTGACAGGGCGAAGGGTGATAAACTCATCTTT
cdr3_aa: CACDRAKGDKLIF

j_call: TRDJ1
clone_size: few
v_call: TRDV1
d_call: -
cdr3_nt: TGTGCTCTTGGGGGACCGCCTTTTCCCGACTGGGGACCTTCCGTCCACCCGGGTAAACTCATCTTT
cdr3_aa: CALGGPPFPDWGPSVHPGKLIF

j_call: TRDJ1
clone_size: -
v_call: TRDV1
d_call: TRDD3
cdr3_nt: TGTGCTCTTGGGAAGAGGAAATATGGGGGATTCACCGATAAACTCATCTTT
cdr3_aa: CALGKRKYGGFTDKLIF